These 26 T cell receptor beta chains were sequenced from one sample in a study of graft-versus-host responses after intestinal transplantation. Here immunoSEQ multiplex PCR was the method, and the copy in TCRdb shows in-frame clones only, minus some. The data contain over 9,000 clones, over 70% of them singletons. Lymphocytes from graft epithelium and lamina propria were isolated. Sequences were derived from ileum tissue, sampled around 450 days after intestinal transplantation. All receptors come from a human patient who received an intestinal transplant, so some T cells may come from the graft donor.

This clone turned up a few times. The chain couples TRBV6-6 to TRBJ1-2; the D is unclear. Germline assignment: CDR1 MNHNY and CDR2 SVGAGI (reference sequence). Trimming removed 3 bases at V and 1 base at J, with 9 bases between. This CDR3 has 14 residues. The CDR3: CASSYIGYNYGYTF. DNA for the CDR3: TGTGCCAGCAGTTATATTGGTTATAACTATGGCTACACCTTC.

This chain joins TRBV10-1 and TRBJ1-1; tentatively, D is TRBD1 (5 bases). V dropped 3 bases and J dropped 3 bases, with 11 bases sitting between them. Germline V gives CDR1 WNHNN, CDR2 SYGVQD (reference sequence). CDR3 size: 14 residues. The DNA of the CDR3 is TGCGCCAGCAGTGATATAGGGGAGCACACTGAAGCTTTCTTT. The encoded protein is CASSDIGEHTEAFF.

CDR3 DNA: TGTGCCTGGACCACAGGGGCGCCTGAAGCTTTCTTT. As protein: CAWTTGAPEAFF. The chain joins TRBV30 to TRBJ1-1; the match to TRBD1 covers 7 bases. Germline CDR1 and CDR2: GTSNPN and SVGIG (reference sequence). This CDR3 has 12 residues. Germline trimming cut 4 bases from V and 6 bases from J; bases unmatched to any gene: 5.

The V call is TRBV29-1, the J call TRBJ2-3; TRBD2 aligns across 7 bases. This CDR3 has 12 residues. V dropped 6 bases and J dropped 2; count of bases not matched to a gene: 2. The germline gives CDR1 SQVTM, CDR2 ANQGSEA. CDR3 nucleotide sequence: TGCAGCGTCCGGGGGGACACAGATACGCAGTATTTT. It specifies CSVRGDTDTQYF.

The CDR3 loop reads CASTLTSGMGTEAFF. In nucleotides, the CDR3 is TGTGCCAGTACCCTAACCTCAGGGATGGGCACTGAAGCTTTCTTT. The V call is TRBV19, the J call TRBJ1-1, with D maybe TRBD1 (5 bases). Germline V lookup: CDR1 LNHDA, CDR2 SQIVND (reference sequence). CDR3 length: 15 amino acids. Trimming cost V 7 bases and J 4 bases, with 19 bases left between them.

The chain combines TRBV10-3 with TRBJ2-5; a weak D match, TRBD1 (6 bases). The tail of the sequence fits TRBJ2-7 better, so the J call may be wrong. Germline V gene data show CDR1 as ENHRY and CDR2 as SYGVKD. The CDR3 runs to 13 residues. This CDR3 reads CAIGRTASYEQYF. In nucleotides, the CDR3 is TGTGCCATCGGTAGGACAGCTTCCTACGAGCAGTACTTC.

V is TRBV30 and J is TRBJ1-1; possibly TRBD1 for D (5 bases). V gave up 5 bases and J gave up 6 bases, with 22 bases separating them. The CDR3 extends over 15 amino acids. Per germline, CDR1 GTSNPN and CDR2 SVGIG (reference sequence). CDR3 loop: CAWDTHGTYKAEAFF. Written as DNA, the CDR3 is TGTGCCTGGGATACACACGGGACCTATAAGGCTGAAGCTTTCTTT.

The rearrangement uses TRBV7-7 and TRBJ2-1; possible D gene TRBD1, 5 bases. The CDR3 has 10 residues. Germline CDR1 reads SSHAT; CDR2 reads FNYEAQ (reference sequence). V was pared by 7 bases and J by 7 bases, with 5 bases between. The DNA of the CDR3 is TGTGCCAGCAAGGGGAATGAGCAGTTCTTC. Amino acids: CASKGNEQFF.

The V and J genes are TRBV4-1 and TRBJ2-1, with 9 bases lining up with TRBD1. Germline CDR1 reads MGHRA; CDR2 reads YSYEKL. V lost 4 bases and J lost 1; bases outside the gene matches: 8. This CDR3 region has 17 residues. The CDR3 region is CASSREQGAGSYNEQFF. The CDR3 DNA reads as TGCGCCAGCAGCCGAGAACAGGGGGCTGGGTCCTACAATGAGCAGTTCTTC.

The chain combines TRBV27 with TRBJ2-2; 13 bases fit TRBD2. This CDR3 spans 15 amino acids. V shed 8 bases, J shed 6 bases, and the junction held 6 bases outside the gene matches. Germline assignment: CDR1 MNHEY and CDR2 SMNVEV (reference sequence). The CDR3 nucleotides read TGTGCCAGCGGTAGACTAGCGGGGGGCTCCGGGGAGCTGTTTTTT. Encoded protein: CASGRLAGGSGELFF.

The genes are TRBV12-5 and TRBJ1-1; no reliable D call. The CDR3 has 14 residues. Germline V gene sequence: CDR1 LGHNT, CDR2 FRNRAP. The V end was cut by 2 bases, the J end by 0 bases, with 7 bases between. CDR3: CASGLSSMNTEAFF. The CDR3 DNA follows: TGTGCTAGTGGTTTGTCCAGCATGAACACTGAAGCTTTCTTT.

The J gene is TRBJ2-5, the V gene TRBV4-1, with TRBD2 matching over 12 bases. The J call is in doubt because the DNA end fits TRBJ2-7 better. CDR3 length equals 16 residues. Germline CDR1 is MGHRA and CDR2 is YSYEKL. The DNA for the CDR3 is TGCGCCAGCAGACCGTCACTAGCGGGGGGCACCTACGAGCAGTACTTC. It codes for CASRPSLAGGTYEQYF.

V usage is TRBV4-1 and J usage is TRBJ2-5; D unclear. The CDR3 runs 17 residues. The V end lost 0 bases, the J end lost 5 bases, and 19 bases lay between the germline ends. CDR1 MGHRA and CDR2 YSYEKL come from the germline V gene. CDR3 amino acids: CASSQDRRAGLLETQYF. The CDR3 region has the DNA TGCGCCAGCAGCCAAGATCGTCGGGCTGGTCTGTTGGAGACCCAGTACTTC.

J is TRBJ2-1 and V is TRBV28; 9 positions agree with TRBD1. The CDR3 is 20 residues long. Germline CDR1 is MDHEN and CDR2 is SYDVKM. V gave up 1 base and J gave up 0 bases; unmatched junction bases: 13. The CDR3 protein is CASSLFTPKQGASSYNEQFF. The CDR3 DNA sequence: TGTGCCAGCAGTTTATTTACCCCCAAACAGGGGGCAAGCTCCTACAATGAGCAGTTCTTC.

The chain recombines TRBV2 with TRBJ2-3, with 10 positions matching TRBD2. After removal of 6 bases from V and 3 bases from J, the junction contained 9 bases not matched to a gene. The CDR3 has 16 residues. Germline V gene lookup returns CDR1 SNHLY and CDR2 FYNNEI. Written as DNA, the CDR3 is TGTGCCAGCAGGACAAAAGGACTAGCGGAAACAGATACGCAGTATTTT. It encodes CASRTKGLAETDTQYF. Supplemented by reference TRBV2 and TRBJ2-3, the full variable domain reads EPEVTQTPSHQVTQMGQEVILRCVPISNHLYFYWYRQILGQKVEFLVSFYNNEISEKSEIFDDQFSVERPDGSNFTLKIRSTKLEDSAMYFCASRTKGLAETDTQYFGPGTRLTVL.

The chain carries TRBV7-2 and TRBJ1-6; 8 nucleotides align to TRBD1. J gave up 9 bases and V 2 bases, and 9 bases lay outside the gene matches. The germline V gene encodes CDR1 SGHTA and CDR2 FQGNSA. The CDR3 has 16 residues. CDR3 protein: CASSLTQGARGSPLHF. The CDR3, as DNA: TGTGCCAGCAGCTTAACGCAGGGGGCAAGGGGTTCACCCCTCCACTTT.

DNA of the CDR3: TGCGCCAGCAGCTTGGGACAGGGGATTATAGATGAGCAGTTCTTC. It yields the protein CASSLGQGIIDEQFF. The chain joins TRBV5-1 to TRBJ2-1, with 8 bases identical to TRBD1. CDR3 size: 15 residues. After removal of 0 bases from V and 8 bases from J, the junction contained 7 bases not matched to a gene. The germline V gene encodes CDR1 SGHRS and CDR2 YFSETQ. The whole variable domain, filled in from reference TRBV5-1 and TRBJ2-1, reads KAGVTQTPRYLIKTRGQQVTLSCSPISGHRSVSWYQQTPGQGLQFLFEYFSETQRNKGNFPGRFSGRQFSNSRSEMNVSTLELGDSALYLCASSLGQGIIDEQFFGPGTRLTVL.

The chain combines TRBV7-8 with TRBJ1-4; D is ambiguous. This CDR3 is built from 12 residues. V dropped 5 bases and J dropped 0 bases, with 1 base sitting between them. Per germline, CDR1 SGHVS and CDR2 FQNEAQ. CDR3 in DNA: TGTGCCAGCAGCCCAACTAATGAAAAACTGTTTTTT. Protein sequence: CASSPTNEKLFF.

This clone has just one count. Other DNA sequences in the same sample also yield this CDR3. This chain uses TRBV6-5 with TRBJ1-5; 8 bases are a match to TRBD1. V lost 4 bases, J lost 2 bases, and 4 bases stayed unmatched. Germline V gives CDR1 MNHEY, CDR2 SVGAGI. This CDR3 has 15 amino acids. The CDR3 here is CASSLGQGGNQPQHF. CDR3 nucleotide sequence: TGTGCCAGCAGTTTAGGACAGGGCGGCAATCAGCCCCAGCATTTT.

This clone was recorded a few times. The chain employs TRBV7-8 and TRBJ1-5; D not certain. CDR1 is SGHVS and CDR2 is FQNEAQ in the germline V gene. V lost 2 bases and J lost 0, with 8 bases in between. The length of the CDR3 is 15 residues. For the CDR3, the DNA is TGTGCCAGCAGCTTAACCGATACTAGCAATCAGCCCCAGCATTTT. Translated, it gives CASSLTDTSNQPQHF.

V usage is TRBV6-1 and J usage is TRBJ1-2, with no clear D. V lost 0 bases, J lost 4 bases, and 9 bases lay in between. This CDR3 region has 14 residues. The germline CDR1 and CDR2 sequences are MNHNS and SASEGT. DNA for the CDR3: TGTGCCAGCAGTGAAGCGGCAGAAACCTATGGCTACACCTTC. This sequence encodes CASSEAAETYGYTF.

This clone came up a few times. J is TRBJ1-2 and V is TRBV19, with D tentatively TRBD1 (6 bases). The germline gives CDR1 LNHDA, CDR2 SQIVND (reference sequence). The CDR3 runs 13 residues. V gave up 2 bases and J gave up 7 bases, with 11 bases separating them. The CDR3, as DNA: TGTGCCAGTAGTATATATAACAGGGCTGGCTACACCTTC. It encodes CASSIYNRAGYTF.

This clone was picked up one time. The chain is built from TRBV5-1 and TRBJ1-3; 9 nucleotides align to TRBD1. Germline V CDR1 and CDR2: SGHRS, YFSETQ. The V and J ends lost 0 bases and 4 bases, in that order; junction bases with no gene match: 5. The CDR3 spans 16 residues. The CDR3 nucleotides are TGCGCCAGCAGCTTGGCTGGACAGGGGCCAGGAAACACCATATATTTT. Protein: CASSLAGQGPGNTIYF.

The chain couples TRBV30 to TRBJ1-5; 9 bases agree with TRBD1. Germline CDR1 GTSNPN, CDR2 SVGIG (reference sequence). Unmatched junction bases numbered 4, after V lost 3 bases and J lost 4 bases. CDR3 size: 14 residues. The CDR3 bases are TGTGCCTGGAGGGACAGGGGAGCGAATCAGCCCCAGCATTTT. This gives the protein CAWRDRGANQPQHF.

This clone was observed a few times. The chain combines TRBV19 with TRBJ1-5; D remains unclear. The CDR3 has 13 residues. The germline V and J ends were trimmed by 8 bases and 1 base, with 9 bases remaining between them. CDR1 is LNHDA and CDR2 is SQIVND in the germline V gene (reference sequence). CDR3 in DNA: TGTGCCAGTCGGCAGAGCAGCAATCAGCCCCAGCATTTT. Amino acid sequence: CASRQSSNQPQHF.

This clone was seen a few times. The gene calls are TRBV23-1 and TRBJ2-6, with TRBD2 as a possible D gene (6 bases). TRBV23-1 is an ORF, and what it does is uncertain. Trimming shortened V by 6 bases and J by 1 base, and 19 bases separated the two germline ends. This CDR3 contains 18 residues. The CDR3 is CASSPRDWGGSGANVLTF. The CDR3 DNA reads TGCGCCAGCAGCCCGAGGGACTGGGGAGGATCTGGGGCCAACGTCCTGACTTTC.